The sequence of this T cell receptor beta chain was determined in a study of T cell responses to AZD1222 COVID-19 vaccine. Germline CDR1 reads LNHNV; CDR2 reads YYDKDF (reference sequence). The V and J ends lost 0 bases and 4 bases, in that order; junction bases with no gene match: 6. CDR3 length equals 16 residues. Here immunoSEQ multiplex PCR was the method, and the copy in TCRdb shows in-frame clones only, minus some. This sample has 150,000 to 160,000 clones, with approximately 90% found just once. The TCR sequence derives from an adult who had recovered from COVID-19. Here the sequenced sample was peripheral blood, taken after recovery from COVID-19. This chain links TRBV15 with TRBJ1-2, with 9 nucleotides matching TRBD1. Written as DNA, the CDR3 is TGTGCCACCAGCAGAGATCGAGGACAGGGGCCCTATGGCTACACCTTC. It translates to CATSRDRGQGPYGYTF. Full variable domain (outside the CDR3, taken from reference TRBV15 and TRBJ1-2): DAMVIQNPRYQVTQFGKPVTLSCSQTLNHNVMYWYQQKSSQAPKLLFHYYDKDFNNEADTPDNFQSRRPNTSFCFLDIRSPGLGDTAMYLCATSRDRGQGPYGYTFGSGTRLTVV.